Presented here are 5 T cell receptor beta chains from one specimen sequenced in a study of cytomegalovirus exposure and HLA in healthy donors. 13 Jbeta primers and 60 Vbeta primers were used for the PCR. Data came from immunoSEQ multiplex PCR; TCRdb stores just in-frame clones and leaves some out. The table shows about 280,000 clones, with 70% to 90% occurring only once. The sequenced sample was PBMCs. The receptor set was obtained from a young woman in good health and CMV-seronegative.

This clone was counted a few times. The chain recombines TRBV29-1 with TRBJ1-1; the match to TRBD1 covers 9 bases. This CDR3 is 14 amino acids long. The J segment lost 1 base and the V segment lost 7 bases, leaving 7 bases of the junction unmatched. Looked up from germline, CDR1 is SQVTM and CDR2 is ANQGSEA. CDR3 nucleotide sequence: TGCAGCGCAAGCCTGGGACAGGGGAACACTGAAGCTTTCTTT. It specifies CSASLGQGNTEAFF. The full variable domain, rest sourced from reference TRBV29-1 and TRBJ1-1, is SAVISQKPSRDICQRGTSLTIQCQVDSQVTMMFWYRQQPGQSLTLIATANQGSEATYESGFVIDKFPISRPNLTFSTLTVSNMSPEDSSIYLCSASLGQGNTEAFFGQGTRLTVV.

The chain combines TRBV9 with TRBJ1-1; 7 nucleotides agree with TRBD1. CDR1 SGDLS and CDR2 YYNGEE come from the germline V gene. Trimming took 7 bases from V and 1 from J; bases not matched to a gene: 10. The CDR3 spans 15 residues. The CDR3 DNA reads as TGTGCCAGCCGGCGCCTACAGGGGCGGAACACTGAAGCTTTCTTT. Protein: CASRRLQGRNTEAFF. Full variable domain (missing parts from reference TRBV9 and TRBJ1-1): DSGVTQTPKHLITATGQRVTLRCSPRSGDLSVYWYQQSLDQGLQFLIQYYNGEERAKGNILERFSAQQFPDLHSELNLSSLELGDSALYFCASRRLQGRNTEAFFGQGTRLTVV.

The rearrangement joins TRBV18 to TRBJ1-3; possibly TRBD1 for D (5 bases). With 9 bases removed from V and 2 bases from J, the gap between germline ends came to 14 bases. The CDR3 extends over 14 amino acids. Germline V CDR1 and CDR2: KGHSH, LQKENI. The CDR3 reads CASKQASPGNTIYF. The CDR3 nucleotides are TGTGCCAGTAAACAGGCGTCGCCTGGAAACACCATATATTTT.

This chain joins TRBV29-1 and TRBJ2-7, with 9 bases matching TRBD1. CDR1 and CDR2 from the germline V gene are SQVTM and ANQGSEA. Trimming took 3 bases from V and 4 from J; bases not matched to a gene: 10. CDR3 length equals 15 residues. The CDR3 DNA sequence: TGCAGCGTTGAGGTGTCGGGGACAGGGCGATACGAGCAGTACTTC. This encodes CSVEVSGTGRYEQYF.

This clone was seen just once. This chain links TRBV19 with TRBJ2-5; no definite D call. The DNA end is more similar to TRBJ2-7, so the J call may be wrong. The CDR3 totals 14 residues. Per germline, CDR1 LNHDA and CDR2 SQIVND (reference sequence). In nucleotides, the CDR3 is TGTGCCAGTAGTTCCCCACTAACGTCGTTCGAGCAGTACTTC. Amino acid sequence: CASSSPLTSFEQYF.